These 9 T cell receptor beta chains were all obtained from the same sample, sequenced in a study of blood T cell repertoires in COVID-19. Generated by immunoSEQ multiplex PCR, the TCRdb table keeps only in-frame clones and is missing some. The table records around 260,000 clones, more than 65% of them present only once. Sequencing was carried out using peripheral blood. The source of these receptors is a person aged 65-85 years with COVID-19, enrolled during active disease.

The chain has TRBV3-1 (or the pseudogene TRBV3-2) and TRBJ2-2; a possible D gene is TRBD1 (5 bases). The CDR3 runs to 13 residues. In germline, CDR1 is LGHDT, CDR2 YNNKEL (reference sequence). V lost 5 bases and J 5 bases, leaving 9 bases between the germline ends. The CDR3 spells CASSSQGTGELFF. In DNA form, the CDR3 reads TGTGCCAGCAGCTCCCAGGGAACCGGGGAGCTGTTTTTT.

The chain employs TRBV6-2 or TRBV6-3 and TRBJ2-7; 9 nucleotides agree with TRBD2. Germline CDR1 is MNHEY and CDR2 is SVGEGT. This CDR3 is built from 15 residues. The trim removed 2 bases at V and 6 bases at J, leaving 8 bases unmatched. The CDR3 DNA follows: TGTGCCAGCAGTTACGGTCTAGCGGGAATCTCCGAGCAGTACTTC. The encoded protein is CASSYGLAGISEQYF.

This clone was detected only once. CDR3 sequence (DNA): TGTGCCAGCAGTTTACGGTCCAACTACGAGCAGTACTTC. Encoded protein: CASSLRSNYEQYF. This sequence joins TRBV27 and TRBJ2-7; D remains ambiguous. Deletions cut 2 bases from V and 3 bases from J, with 8 bases between. The CDR3 loop spans 13 amino acids. CDR1 is MNHEY, CDR2 SMNVEV, per germline (reference sequence).

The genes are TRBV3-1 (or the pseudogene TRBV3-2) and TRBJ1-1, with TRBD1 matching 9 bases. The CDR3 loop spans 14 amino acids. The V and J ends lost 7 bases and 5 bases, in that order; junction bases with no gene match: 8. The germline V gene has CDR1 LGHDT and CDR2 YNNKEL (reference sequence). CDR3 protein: CASTNHRGRTEAFF. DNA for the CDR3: TGTGCCAGCACCAATCACAGGGGGCGGACTGAAGCTTTCTTT.

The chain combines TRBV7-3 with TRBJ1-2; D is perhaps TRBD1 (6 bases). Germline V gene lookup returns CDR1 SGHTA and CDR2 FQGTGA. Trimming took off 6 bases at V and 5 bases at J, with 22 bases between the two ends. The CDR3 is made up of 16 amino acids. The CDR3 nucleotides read TGTGCCAGCAGTCCCTTCCCCGACAGGTTCCCATATGGCTACACCTTC. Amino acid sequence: CASSPFPDRFPYGYTF.

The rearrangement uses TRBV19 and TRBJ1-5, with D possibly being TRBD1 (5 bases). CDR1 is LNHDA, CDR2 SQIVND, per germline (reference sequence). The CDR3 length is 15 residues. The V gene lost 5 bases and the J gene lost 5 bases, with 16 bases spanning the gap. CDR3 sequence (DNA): TGTGCCAGTAGTCTAAGTTCAGGGAGGGATCAGCCCCAGCATTTT. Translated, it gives CASSLSSGRDQPQHF.

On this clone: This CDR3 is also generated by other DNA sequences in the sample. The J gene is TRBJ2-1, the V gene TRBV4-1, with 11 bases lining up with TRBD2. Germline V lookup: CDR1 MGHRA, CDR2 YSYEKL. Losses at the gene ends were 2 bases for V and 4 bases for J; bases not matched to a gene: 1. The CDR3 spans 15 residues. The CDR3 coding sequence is TGCGCCAGCAGCCAACTAGCGGGAGGTTACAATGAGCAGTTCTTC. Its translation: CASSQLAGGYNEQFF.

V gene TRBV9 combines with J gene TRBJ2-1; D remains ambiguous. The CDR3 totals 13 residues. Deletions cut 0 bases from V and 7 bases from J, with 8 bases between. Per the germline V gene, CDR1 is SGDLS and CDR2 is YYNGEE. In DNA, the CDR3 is TGTGCCAGCAGCGTAGCTGCGGCGAATGAGCAGTTCTTC. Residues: CASSVAAANEQFF.

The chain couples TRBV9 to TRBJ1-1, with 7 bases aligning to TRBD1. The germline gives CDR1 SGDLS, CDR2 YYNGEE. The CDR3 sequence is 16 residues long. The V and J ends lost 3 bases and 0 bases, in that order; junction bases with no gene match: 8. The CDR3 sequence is CASSGDRVTMNTEAFF. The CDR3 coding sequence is TGTGCCAGCAGCGGAGACAGGGTGACAATGAACACTGAAGCTTTCTTT. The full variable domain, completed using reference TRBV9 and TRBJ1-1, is DSGVTQTPKHLITATGQRVTLRCSPRSGDLSVYWYQQSLDQGLQFLIQYYNGEERAKGNILERFSAQQFPDLHSELNLSSLELGDSALYFCASSGDRVTMNTEAFFGQGTRLTVV.